The present entry profiles one TCR beta chain with its context. What it recognizes is unknown. Amplification of TCR beta CDR3 regions used RNA transcripts. The first round was an RT-PCR with HTBI primers, and the second round was a multiplex PCR. TCRdb reanalysed the multiplex PCR reads using MiXCR and keeps one entry per CDR3 protein. Found here are over a million distinct CDR3 sequences, 35% to 45% of them singletons; the top ten hold roughly 11%. No donor had other autoimmune disease, uncontrolled infection, pregnancy or lactation. V was pared by 4 bases and J by 2 bases, with 19 bases between. The CDR3 contains 16 residues. CDR1 SQVTM and CDR2 ANQGSEA come from the germline V gene. This sample was included in a study of Graves' ophthalmopathy and Graves' hyperthyroidism. In the study overall: Stable hyperthyroid donors showed no ophthalmopathy during 18 months follow-up.

Regarding the study as a whole: The model predicted progression of ophthalmopathy with a sensitivity of 60% to 71%, and its specificity was about 73%.

The chain combines TRBV29-1 with TRBJ2-3; perhaps TRBD1 as D (6 bases). The TCR sequence derives from an adult man with Graves' hyperthyroidism. The sample comprised peripheral blood or thyroid tissue (not recorded which). The CDR3 loop is CSVGGRTRGSTDTQYF. Here the CDR3 DNA reads TGCAGCGTTGGGGGGCGGACAAGAGGGTCCACAGATACGCAGTATTTT.